This T cell receptor beta chain was obtained from a study of human T cells and chemical hapten exposure. In the study overall: Per-sample TCR yields varied mainly from small pooled library volume differences.

The time point here: patch test 1, 2 weeks after DPC sensitization. The sample's treatment: therapeutic diphenylcyclopropenone sensitization with weekly scalp DPC. Study outcomes and limitations: No change in TCRs above 1 in 1000 frequency was produced by DPC sensitization.

CDR3 length: 15 residues. Germline V gives CDR1 MNHEY, CDR2 SVGAGI. V lost 0 bases, J lost 4 bases, and 13 bases lay in between. In the authors' workflow: From about 22,000 to 700,000 TCRs were found per sample, with a median of roughly 89,000. One entry per CDR3 protein results from TCRdb running MiXCR on the RACE reads. These V and J calls derive from TCRdb rather than the authors' analysis. Among more than 55,000 distinct CDR3 sequences, approximately 9.8% were seen once, and the ten largest hold 2.5% to 3.5%. This clonotype was seen ten or more times. As yet, its antigen is unknown. Sequences were derived from whole blood, sampled in connection with sensitization to the hapten diphenylcyclopropenone (DPC). This sequence was found in a woman between 40 and 50 years old with alopecia areata. Some clones in this sample may be carry-over from other donors' samples. The chain uses TRBV6-5 and TRBJ2-7; D is perhaps TRBD1 (5 bases). The CDR3 DNA is TGTGCCAGCAGTTACTCGTCTCCAGGGCTATACGAGCAGTACTTC. Its translation is CASSYSSPGLYEQYF.